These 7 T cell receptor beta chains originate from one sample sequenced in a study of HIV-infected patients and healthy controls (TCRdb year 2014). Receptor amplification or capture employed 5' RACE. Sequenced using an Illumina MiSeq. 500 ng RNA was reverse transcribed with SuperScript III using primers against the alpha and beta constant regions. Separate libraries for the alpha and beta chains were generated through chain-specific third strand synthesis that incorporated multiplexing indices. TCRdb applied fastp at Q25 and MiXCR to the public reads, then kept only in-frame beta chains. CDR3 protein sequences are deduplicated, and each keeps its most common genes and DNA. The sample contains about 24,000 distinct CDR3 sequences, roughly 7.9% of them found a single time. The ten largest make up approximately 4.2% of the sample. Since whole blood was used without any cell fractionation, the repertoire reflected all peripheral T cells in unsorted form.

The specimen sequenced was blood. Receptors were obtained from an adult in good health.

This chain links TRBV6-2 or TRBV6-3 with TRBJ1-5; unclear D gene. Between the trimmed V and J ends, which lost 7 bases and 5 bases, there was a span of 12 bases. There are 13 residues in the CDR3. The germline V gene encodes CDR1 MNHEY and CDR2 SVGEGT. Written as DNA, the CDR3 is TGTGCCAGCACCCTCCGGGCCGATCAGCCCCAGCATTTT. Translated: CASTLRADQPQHF.

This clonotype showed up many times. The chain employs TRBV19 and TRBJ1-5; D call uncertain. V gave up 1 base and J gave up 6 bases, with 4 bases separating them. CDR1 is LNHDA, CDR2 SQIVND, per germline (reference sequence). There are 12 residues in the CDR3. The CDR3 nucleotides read TGTGCCAGTAGTATAGGGGGTCAGCCCCAGCATTTT. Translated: CASSIGGQPQHF.

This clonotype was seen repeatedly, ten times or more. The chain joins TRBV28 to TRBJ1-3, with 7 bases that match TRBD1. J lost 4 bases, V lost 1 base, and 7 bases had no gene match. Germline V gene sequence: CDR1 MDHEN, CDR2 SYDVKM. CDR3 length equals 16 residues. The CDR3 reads CASSLYTGEIGNTIYF. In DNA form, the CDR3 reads TGTGCCAGCAGTTTATATACAGGGGAGATAGGAAACACCATATATTTT.

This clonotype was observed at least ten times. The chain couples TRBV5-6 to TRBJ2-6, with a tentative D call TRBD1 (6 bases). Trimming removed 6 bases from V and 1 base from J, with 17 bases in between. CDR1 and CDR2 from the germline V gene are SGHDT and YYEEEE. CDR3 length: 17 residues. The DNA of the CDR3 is TGTGCCAGCATCCAGTGGGGGCGCGCGTCTGGGGCCAACGTCCTGACTTTC. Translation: CASIQWGRASGANVLTF.

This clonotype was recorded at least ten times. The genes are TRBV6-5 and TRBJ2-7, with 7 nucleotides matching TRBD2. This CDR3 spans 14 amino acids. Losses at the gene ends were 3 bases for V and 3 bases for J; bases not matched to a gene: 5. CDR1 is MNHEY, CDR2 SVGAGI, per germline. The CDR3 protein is CASSYWGGGYEQYF. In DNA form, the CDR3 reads TGTGCCAGCAGTTATTGGGGGGGGGGCTACGAGCAGTACTTC.

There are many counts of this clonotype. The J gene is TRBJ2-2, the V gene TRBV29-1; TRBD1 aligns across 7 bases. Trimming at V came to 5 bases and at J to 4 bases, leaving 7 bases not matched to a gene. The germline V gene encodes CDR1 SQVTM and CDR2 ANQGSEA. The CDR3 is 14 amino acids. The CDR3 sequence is CSVSDRVGTGELFF. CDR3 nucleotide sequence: TGCAGCGTTTCCGACAGGGTCGGCACCGGGGAGCTGTTTTTT.

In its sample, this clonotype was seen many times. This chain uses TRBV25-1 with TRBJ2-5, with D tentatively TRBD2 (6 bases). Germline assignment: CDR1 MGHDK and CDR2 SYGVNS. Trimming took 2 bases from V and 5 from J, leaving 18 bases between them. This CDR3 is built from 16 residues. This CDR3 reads CASSEKGGQVGETQYF. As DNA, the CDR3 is TGTGCCAGCAGTGAAAAAGGAGGGCAGGTCGGCGAGACCCAGTACTTC.